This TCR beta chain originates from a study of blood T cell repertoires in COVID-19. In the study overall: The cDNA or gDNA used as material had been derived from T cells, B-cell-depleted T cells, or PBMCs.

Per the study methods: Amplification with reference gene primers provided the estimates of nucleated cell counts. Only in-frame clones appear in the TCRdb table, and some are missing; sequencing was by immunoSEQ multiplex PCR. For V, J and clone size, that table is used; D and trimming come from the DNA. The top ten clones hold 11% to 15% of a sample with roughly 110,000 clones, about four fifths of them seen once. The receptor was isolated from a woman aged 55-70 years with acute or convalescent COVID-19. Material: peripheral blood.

The DNA of the CDR3 is TGTGCCAGCAGCCAGGGCCTCTCCTACGAGCAGTACTTC. Its protein is CASSQGLSYEQYF. This chain uses TRBV3-1 (or the pseudogene TRBV3-2) with TRBJ2-7; D unclear. Germline V CDR1 and CDR2: LGHDT, YNNKEL (reference sequence). The CDR3 is 13 residues long. The V gene lost 3 bases and the J gene lost 0 bases, with 6 bases spanning the gap.